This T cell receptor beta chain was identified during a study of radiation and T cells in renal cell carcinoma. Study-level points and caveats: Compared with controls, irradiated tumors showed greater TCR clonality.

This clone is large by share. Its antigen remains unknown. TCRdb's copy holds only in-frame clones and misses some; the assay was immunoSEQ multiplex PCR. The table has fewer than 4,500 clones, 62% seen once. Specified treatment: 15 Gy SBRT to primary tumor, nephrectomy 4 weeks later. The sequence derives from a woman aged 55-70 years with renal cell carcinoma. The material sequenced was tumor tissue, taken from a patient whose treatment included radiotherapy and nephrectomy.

CDR3 bases: TGTGCCTGGAGCGGTCCCGTAGGCGGCGAGCAGTACTTC. It specifies CAWSGPVGGEQYF. The genes are TRBV30 and TRBJ2-7; unclear D gene. The CDR3 has 13 residues. Germline CDR1 and CDR2: GTSNPN and SVGIG (reference sequence). V lost 3 bases, J lost 6 bases, and 15 bases lay in between.